This TCR beta chain was sequenced during a study of control samples from healthy donors and cancer patients. V gave up 8 bases and J gave up 7 bases; unmatched junction bases: 4. Germline V gene data show CDR1 as SNHLY and CDR2 as FYNNEI. This CDR3 is 13 amino acids long. Produced via immunoSEQ multiplex PCR; TCRdb's table is partial and in-frame only. The table includes about 180,000 clones, around 90% detected once. The receptor was isolated from a woman between 50 and 59 years old in good health. The sequenced material came from blood. The genes are TRBV2 and TRBJ1-6, with 8 bases lining up with TRBD1. This CDR3 reads CASARDRNSPLHF. CDR3 sequence (DNA): TGTGCCAGCGCTCGGGACAGGAATTCACCCCTCCACTTT.